The 9 T cell receptor beta chains presented below share a single source sample, sequenced in a study of blood T cell repertoires in COVID-19. The protocol was immunoSEQ multiplex PCR, while the TCRdb copy is restricted to in-frame clones and leaves out a portion. Of about 50,000 clones in the sample, about 82% are singletons; the top ten hold over 2%. The sample consisted of peripheral blood. All receptors come from a woman in her sixties or seventies with acute or convalescent COVID-19.

V is TRBV11-3 and J is TRBJ1-4; D not resolved. Germline lookup yields CDR1 SGHNT and CDR2 YENEEA. The CDR3 has 18 amino acids. The V end lost 9 bases, the J end lost 0 bases, and 23 bases lay between the germline ends. CDR3 bases: TGTGCCAGAAAACGAGCCCCGCAGGAAACGGCAACTAATGAAAAACTGTTTTTT. This translates into CARKRAPQETATNEKLFF.

This sequence joins TRBV5-5 and TRBJ2-1; TRBD2 agrees at 9 bases. Germline values: CDR1 SGHKS, CDR2 YYEKEE (reference sequence). With 1 base clipped from V and 4 bases from J, the junction kept 3 bases outside the gene matches. There are 15 residues in the CDR3. In DNA form, the CDR3 reads TGTGCCAGCAGCTTGCGGCTAGCGGGGTACAATGAGCAGTTCTTC. It encodes CASSLRLAGYNEQFF.

The rearrangement links TRBV30 to TRBJ1-1; TRBD1 matches 7 bases. In germline, CDR1 is GTSNPN, CDR2 SVGIG (reference sequence). The CDR3 sequence is 16 residues long. Trimming took 2 bases from V and 0 from J; bases not matched to a gene: 9. In DNA form, the CDR3 reads TGTGCCTGGAGTCGACAGGGAAGGGTGGTGAACACTGAAGCTTTCTTT. Translated: CAWSRQGRVVNTEAFF.

J is TRBJ1-6 and V is TRBV7-9, with 7 bases matching TRBD1. V trimming: 2 bases; J trimming: 0 bases; junction bases outside the gene matches: 4. CDR3 length: 17 amino acids. The germline gives CDR1 SEHNR, CDR2 FQNEAQ (reference sequence). The CDR3 is CASSLTQGGSYNSPLHF. CDR3 nucleotide sequence: TGTGCCAGCAGCTTAACCCAGGGGGGCTCCTATAATTCACCCCTCCACTTT.

The CDR3 here is CASSVVPRALTGELFF. The CDR3 DNA follows: TGTGCCAGCAGCGTAGTCCCCCGTGCGCTAACCGGGGAGCTGTTTTTT. This chain links TRBV9 with TRBJ2-2, with D uncertain. V shed 0 bases and J shed 5 bases, with 14 bases lying between them. CDR3 length: 16 amino acids. CDR1 SGDLS and CDR2 YYNGEE come from the germline V gene. Full variable domain (rest looked up from reference TRBV9 and TRBJ2-2): DSGVTQTPKHLITATGQRVTLRCSPRSGDLSVYWYQQSLDQGLQFLIQYYNGEERAKGNILERFSAQQFPDLHSELNLSSLELGDSALYFCASSVVPRALTGELFFGEGSRLTVL.

The chain joins TRBV30 to TRBJ1-1; TRBD1 matches 8 bases. Trimming took 0 bases from V and 10 from J; bases not matched to a gene: 10. From germline, CDR1 is GTSNPN and CDR2 SVGIG (reference sequence). The CDR3 is made up of 14 amino acids. CDR3 sequence reads: CAWSVFSGQGVAFF. The CDR3 nucleotides are TGTGCCTGGAGTGTCTTTTCCGGACAGGGTGTAGCTTTCTTT.

This clone was recorded once. The chain combines TRBV24-1 with TRBJ2-3, with TRBD2 matching 10 bases. V shed 0 bases and J 2 bases; nucleotides not matched to a gene: 4. The length of the CDR3 is 17 residues. Germline CDR1 is KGHDR and CDR2 is SFDVKD. The CDR3 region is CATSDLGSGRATDTQYF. The CDR3 nucleotides are TGTGCCACCAGTGATTTGGGAAGCGGGAGGGCCACAGATACGCAGTATTTT.

V and J are TRBV6-2 or TRBV6-3 and TRBJ2-1, with 7 nucleotides matching TRBD2. V shed 4 bases, J shed 2 bases, and the junction held 5 bases outside the gene matches. This CDR3 contains 15 residues. Germline V gene sequence: CDR1 MNHEY, CDR2 SVGEGT. The DNA for the CDR3 is TGTGCCAGCAGTTGGCTAGCGGCCGCCTACAATGAGCAGTTCTTC. Protein sequence: CASSWLAAAYNEQFF.

The genes are TRBV7-2 and TRBJ1-5, with 8 bases that match TRBD1. CDR3 length equals 15 residues. Trimming took 4 bases from V and 2 from J; bases not matched to a gene: 4. Germline values: CDR1 SGHTA, CDR2 FQGNSA. CDR3: CASSSRTGRNQPQHF. The DNA for the CDR3 is TGTGCCAGCAGCTCCAGGACAGGGCGCAATCAGCCCCAGCATTTT.